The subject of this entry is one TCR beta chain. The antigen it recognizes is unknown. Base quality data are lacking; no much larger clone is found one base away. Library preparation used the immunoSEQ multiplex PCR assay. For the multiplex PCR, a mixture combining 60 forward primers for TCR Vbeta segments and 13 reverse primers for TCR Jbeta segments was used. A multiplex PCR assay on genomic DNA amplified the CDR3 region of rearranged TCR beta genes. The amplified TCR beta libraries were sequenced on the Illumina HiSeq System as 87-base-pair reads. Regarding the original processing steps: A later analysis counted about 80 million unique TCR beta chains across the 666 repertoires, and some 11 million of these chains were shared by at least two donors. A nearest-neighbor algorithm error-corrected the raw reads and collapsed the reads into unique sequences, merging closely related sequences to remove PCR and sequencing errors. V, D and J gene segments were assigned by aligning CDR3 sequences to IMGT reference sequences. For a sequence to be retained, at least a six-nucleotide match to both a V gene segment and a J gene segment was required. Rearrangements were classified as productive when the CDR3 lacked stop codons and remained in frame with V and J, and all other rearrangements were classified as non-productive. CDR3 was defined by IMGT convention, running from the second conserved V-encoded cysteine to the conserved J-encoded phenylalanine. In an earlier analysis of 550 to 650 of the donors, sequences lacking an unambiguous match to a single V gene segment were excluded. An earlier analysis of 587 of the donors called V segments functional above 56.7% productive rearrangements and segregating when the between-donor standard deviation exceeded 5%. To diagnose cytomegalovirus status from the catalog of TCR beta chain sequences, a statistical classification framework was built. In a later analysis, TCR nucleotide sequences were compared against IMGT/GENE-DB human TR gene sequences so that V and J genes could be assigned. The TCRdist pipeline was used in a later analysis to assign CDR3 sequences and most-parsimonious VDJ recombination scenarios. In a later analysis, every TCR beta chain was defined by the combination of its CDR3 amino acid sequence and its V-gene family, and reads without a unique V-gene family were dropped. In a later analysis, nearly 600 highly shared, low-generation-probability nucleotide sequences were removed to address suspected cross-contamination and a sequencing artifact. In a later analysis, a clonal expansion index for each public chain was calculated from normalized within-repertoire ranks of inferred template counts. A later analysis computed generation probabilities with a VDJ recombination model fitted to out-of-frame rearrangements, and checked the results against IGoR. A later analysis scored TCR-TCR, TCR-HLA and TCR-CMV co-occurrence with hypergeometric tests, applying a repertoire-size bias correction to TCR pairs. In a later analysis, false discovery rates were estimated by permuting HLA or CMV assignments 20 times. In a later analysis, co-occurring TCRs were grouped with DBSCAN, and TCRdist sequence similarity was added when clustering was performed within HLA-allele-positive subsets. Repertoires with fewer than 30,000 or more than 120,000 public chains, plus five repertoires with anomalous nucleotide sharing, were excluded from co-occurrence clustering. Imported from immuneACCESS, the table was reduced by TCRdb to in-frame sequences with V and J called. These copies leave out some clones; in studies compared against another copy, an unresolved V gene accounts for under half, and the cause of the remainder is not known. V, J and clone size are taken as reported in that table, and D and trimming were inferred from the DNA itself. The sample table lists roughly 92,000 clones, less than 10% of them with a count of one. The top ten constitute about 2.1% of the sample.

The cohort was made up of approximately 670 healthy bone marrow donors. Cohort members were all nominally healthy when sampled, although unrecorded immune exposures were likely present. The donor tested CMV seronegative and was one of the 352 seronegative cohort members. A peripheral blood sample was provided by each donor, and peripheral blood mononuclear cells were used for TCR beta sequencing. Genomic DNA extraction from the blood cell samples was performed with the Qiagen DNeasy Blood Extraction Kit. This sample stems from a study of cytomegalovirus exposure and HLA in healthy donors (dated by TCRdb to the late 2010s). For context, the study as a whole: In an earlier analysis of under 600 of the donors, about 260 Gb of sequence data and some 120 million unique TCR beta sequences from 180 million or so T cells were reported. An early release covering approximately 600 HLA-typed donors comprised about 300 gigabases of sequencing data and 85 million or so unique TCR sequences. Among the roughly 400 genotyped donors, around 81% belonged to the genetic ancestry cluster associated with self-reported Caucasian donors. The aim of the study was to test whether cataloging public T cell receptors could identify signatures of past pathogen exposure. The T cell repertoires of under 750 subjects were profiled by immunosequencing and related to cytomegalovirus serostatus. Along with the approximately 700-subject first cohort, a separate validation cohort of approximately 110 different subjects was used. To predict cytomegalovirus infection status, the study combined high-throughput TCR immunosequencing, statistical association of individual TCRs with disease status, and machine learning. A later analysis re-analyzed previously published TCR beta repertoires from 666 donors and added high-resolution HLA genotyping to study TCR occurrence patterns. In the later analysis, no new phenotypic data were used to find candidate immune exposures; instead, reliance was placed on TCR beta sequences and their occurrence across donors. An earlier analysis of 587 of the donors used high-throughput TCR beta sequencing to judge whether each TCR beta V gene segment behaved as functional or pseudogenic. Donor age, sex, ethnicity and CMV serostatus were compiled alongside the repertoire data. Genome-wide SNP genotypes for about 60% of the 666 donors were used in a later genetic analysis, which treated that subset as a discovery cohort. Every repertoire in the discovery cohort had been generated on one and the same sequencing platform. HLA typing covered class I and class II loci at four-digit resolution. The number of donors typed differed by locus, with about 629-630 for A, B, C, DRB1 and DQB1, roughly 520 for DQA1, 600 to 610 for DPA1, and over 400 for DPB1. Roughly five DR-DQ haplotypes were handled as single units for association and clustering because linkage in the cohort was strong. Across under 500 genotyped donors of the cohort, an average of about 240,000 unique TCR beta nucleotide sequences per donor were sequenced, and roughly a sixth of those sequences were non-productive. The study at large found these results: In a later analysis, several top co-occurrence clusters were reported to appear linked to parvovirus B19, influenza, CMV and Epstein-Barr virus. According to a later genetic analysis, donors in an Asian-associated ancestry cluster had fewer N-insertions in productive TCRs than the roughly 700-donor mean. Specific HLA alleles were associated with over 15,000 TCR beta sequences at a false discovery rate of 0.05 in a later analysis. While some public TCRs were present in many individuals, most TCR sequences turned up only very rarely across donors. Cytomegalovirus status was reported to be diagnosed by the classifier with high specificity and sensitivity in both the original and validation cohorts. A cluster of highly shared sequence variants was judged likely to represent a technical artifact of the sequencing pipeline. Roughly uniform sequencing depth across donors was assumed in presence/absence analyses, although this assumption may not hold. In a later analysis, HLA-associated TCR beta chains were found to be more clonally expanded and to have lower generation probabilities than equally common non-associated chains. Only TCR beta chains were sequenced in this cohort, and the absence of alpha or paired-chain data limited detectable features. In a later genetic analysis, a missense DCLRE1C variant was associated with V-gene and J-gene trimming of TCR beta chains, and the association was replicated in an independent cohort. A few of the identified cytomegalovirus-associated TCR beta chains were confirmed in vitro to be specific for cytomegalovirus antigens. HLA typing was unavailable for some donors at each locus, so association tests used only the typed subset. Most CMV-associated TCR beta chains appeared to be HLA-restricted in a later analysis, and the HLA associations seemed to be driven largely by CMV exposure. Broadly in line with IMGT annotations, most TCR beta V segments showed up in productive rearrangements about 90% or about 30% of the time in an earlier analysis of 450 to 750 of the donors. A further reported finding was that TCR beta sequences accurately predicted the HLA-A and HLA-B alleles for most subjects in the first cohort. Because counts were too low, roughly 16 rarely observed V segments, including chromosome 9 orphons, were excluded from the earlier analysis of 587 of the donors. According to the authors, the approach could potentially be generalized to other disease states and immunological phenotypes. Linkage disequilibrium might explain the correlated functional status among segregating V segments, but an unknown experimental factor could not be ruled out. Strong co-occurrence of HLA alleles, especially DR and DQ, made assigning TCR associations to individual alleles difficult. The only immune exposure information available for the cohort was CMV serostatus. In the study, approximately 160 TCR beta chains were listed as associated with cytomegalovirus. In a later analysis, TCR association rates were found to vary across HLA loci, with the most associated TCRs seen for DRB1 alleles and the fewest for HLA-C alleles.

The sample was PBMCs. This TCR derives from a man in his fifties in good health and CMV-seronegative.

The DNA reads as follows: TGCAGCGTTGAAGGGGGCGAGACAGATACGCAGTATTTT. It specifies CSVEGGETDTQYF. The sequence joins TRBV29-1 to TRBJ2-3, with TRBD1 tentatively as D gene (5 bases match). V was cut back by 1 base and J by 3 bases, leaving a gap of 8 bases between them. The CDR3 measures 13 amino acids from cysteine to phenylalanine. Solely the CDR3 DNA is kept, with 39 bases framed from the first base. The CDR1 and CDR2 encoded by the germline V gene are SQVTM and ANQGSEA.